Here is one TCR beta chain with its context. Its specificity is unknown. This sample is drawn from a study of cytomegalovirus exposure and HLA in healthy donors. Study details: An early data release held 80 million or so unique TCRs from HLA-typed donors. Study conclusions and caveats: Most TCR beta V segments were productive about 87% or about 30% of the time in an earlier analysis. In a later analysis, V- and J-gene trimming of beta chains associated with a DCLRE1C missense variant, replicated independently. HLA alleles showed associations with 15,000 to 20,000 TCR beta sequences in a later analysis, at a 0.05 false discovery rate.

The germline V gene has CDR1 SGHRS and CDR2 YFSETQ. The CDR3 is made up of 14 amino acids. Trimming cost V 4 bases and J 7 bases, with 12 bases left between them. PCR employed 60 Vbeta and 13 Jbeta primers. Using immunoSEQ multiplex PCR, the repertoire was profiled, and TCRdb retains in-frame clones only, with some absent. The sample holds some 150,000 clones; over 70% are singletons and the top ten take around 7.1%. The receptor was isolated from a woman aged 40 to 50 in good health and CMV-seropositive. The chain links TRBV5-1 to TRBJ1-6; perhaps TRBD1 as D (6 bases). Material: PBMCs. The CDR3 here is CASSHDRTNSPLHF. The CDR3 DNA reads TGCGCCAGCAGCCACGACAGGACCAATTCACCCCTCCACTTT.